Each of the 21 T cell receptor beta chains below was sequenced from the same sample in a study of T cell responses to AZD1222 COVID-19 vaccine. The data were produced by immunoSEQ multiplex PCR, yet TCRdb's version contains in-frame clones alone and is incomplete. Found here are about 140,000 clones, 80% to 95% of them singletons; the top ten hold 3.6%. The specimen was peripheral blood, collected 28 days after the second AZD1222 dose. These receptors originate from an adult who received the AZD1222 COVID-19 vaccine.

This clone was found once. J is TRBJ1-2 and V is TRBV18; D remains ambiguous. Germline CDR1 KGHSH, CDR2 LQKENI. This CDR3 spans 12 amino acids. Trimming removed 5 bases from V and 8 bases from J, with 12 bases in between. CDR3 bases: TGTGCCAGCTCAGTGATGACTCCCGGCTACACCTTC. It yields the protein CASSVMTPGYTF. The entire variable domain, with the rest obtained from reference TRBV18 and TRBJ1-2, is as follows: NAGVMQNPRHLVRRRGQEARLRCSPMKGHSHVYWYRQLPEEGLKFMVYLQKENIIDESGMPKERFSAEFPKEGPSILRIQQVVRGDSAAYFCASSVMTPGYTFGSGTRLTVV.

This clone was seen just once. The genes are TRBV10-3 and TRBJ2-1; 12 positions match TRBD2. The germline CDR1 and CDR2 sequences are ENHRY and SYGVKD. The CDR3 contains 19 residues. Trimming cost V 6 bases and J 6 bases; bases outside gene matches: 18. In DNA form, the CDR3 reads TGTGCCATCAGCCAGTCCAGACTAGCGGGAGCAGCAGTGATCAATGAGCAGTTCTTC. Amino acid sequence: CAISQSRLAGAAVINEQFF.

The chain uses TRBV5-8 and TRBJ2-4; possible D gene TRBD1, 5 bases. Per the germline V gene, CDR1 is SGHTS and CDR2 is YDEGEE. CDR3 length: 17 residues. Trimming cost V 2 bases and J 1 base, with 16 bases left between them. The CDR3 loop is CASSFTGLTEAKNIQYF. The CDR3, as DNA: TGTGCCAGCAGCTTCACAGGCTTGACGGAGGCCAAAAACATTCAGTACTTC.

The chain has TRBV7-9 and TRBJ2-1; D gene ambiguous. Trimming took 2 bases from V and 4 from J, leaving 6 bases between them. Germline V gives CDR1 SEHNR, CDR2 FQNEAQ (reference sequence). CDR3 length: 13 residues. As DNA, the CDR3 is TGTGCCAGCAGCTTAAGGCAGTACAATGAGCAGTTCTTC. Encoded protein: CASSLRQYNEQFF.

This chain links TRBV28 with TRBJ2-1; possible D gene TRBD2, 5 bases. The CDR3 consists of 13 residues. Germline CDR1 and CDR2: MDHEN and SYDVKM. V was trimmed by 11 bases and J by 4 bases, leaving 15 bases between them. CDR3 in DNA: TGTGCCTCCACCTCTACTAGATACAATGAGCAGTTCTTC. Its protein is CASTSTRYNEQFF.

The chain combines TRBV4-3 with TRBJ2-2; weak D call: TRBD1 (5 bases). CDR3 length: 14 amino acids. Germline CDR1 is LGHNA and CDR2 is YSLEER. V lost 4 bases to trimming and J lost 4 bases, with 10 bases between them. The DNA of the CDR3 is TGCGCCAGCAGCCGGTGGACAAGCACCGGGGAGCTGTTTTTT. Translating gives CASSRWTSTGELFF.

The chain couples TRBV2 to TRBJ1-1; unclear D gene. Germline V CDR1 and CDR2: SNHLY, FYNNEI. Trimming pared 4 bases from V and 5 bases from J, leaving 8 bases between. This CDR3 has 12 residues. The CDR3 region is CASSVTGTEAFF. In DNA form, the CDR3 reads TGTGCCAGCAGTGTAACGGGAACTGAAGCTTTCTTT.

The genes are TRBV19 and TRBJ1-1; D is perhaps TRBD1 (5 bases). V dropped 10 bases and J dropped 0 bases, with 12 bases sitting between them. Germline CDR1 and CDR2: LNHDA and SQIVND (reference sequence). The CDR3 runs to 13 residues. CDR3 DNA sequence: TGTGCCACCTCGGGGGGGATGAACACTGAAGCTTTCTTT. Encoded protein: CATSGGMNTEAFF.

The chain has TRBV29-1 and TRBJ1-1; D remains unclear. Germline values: CDR1 SQVTM, CDR2 ANQGSEA. V shed 4 bases and J shed 2 bases, with 11 bases lying between them. The CDR3 covers 13 residues. The CDR3 DNA reads TGCAGCGTTGTCGGTGATTTTAACACTGAAGCTTTCTTT. Protein: CSVVGDFNTEAFF.

This chain connects TRBV6-5 to TRBJ1-1; D is undetermined. Germline CDR1 MNHEY, CDR2 SVGAGI. This CDR3 region has 14 residues. The germline V and J ends were trimmed by 5 bases and 1 base, with 11 bases remaining between them. CDR3 sequence reads: CASSPGRKNTEAFF. The CDR3, as DNA: TGTGCCAGCAGTCCCGGGCGGAAGAACACTGAAGCTTTCTTT.

This rearrangement joins TRBV7-2 to TRBJ1-3; no firm D call. The CDR3 loop spans 14 amino acids. The germline V gene encodes CDR1 SGHTA and CDR2 FQGNSA. The ends were cut back, 3 bases at V and 0 bases at J, with 6 bases in the middle. The CDR3 protein is CASSFQVSGNTIYF. CDR3 DNA: TGTGCCAGCAGCTTCCAGGTCTCTGGAAACACCATATATTTT.

The J gene is TRBJ1-6, the V gene TRBV27; D gene ambiguous. The ends were cut back, 8 bases at V and 5 bases at J, with 10 bases in the middle. Germline V lookup: CDR1 MNHEY, CDR2 SMNVEV (reference sequence). CDR3 length equals 13 residues. For the CDR3, the DNA is TGTGCCAGCTCAGCGGTCCATAATTCACCCCTCCACTTT. Residues: CASSAVHNSPLHF.

The chain uses TRBV4-3 and TRBJ1-2; TRBD1 might be the D (5 bases). The CDR3 consists of 15 residues. V was trimmed by 2 bases and J by 0 bases, leaving 10 bases between them. CDR1 and CDR2 (germline): LGHNA, YSLEER. The CDR3 nucleotides are TGCGCCAGCAGCCAACGGGACCGCACTAACTATGGCTACACCTTC. Protein: CASSQRDRTNYGYTF.

CDR3: CASSHKTGGNSPLHF. DNA for the CDR3: TGTGCCAGCAGCCATAAGACAGGAGGCAATTCACCCCTCCACTTT. The chain carries TRBV14 and TRBJ1-6; the D gene is possibly TRBD1 (6 bases). The CDR3 extends over 15 amino acids. Germline V gives CDR1 SGHDN, CDR2 FVKESK. With 3 bases removed from V and 7 bases from J, the gap between germline ends came to 13 bases.

The V call is TRBV29-1, the J call TRBJ1-4; 7 bases align to TRBD1. Germline assignment: CDR1 SQVTM and CDR2 ANQGSEA. This CDR3 comprises 13 residues. V gave up 1 base and J gave up 7 bases; unmatched junction bases: 3. In DNA form, the CDR3 reads TGCAGCGTTGAAGGACAGGGATGTGAAAAACTGTTTTTT. It is translated as CSVEGQGCEKLFF. Looking up the rest from reference TRBV29-1 and TRBJ1-4 gives the full variable domain: SAVISQKPSRDICQRGTSLTIQCQVDSQVTMMFWYRQQPGQSLTLIATANQGSEATYESGFVIDKFPISRPNLTFSTLTVSNMSPEDSSIYLCSVEGQGCEKLFFGSGTQLSVL.

V and J are TRBV11-2 and TRBJ1-2; 8 positions match TRBD1. The germline CDR1 and CDR2 sequences are SGHAT and FQNNGV. The trim removed 4 bases at V and 8 bases at J, leaving 15 bases unmatched. The CDR3 contains 16 residues. The CDR3 is CASSSPRQGNKEGYTF. The CDR3 bases are TGTGCCAGCAGCTCCCCCCGACAGGGGAATAAAGAAGGCTACACCTTC. The full variable domain, completed using reference TRBV11-2 and TRBJ1-2, is EAGVAQSPRYKIIEKRQSVAFWCNPISGHATLYWYQQILGQGPKLLIQFQNNGVVDDSQLPKDRFSAERLKGVDSTLKIQPAKLEDSAVYLCASSSPRQGNKEGYTFGSGTRLTVV.

The chain employs TRBV3-1 (or the pseudogene TRBV3-2) and TRBJ1-1; possibly TRBD1 for D (6 bases). Germline V gene sequence: CDR1 LGHDT, CDR2 YNNKEL (reference sequence). With 4 bases removed from V and 1 base from J, the gap between germline ends came to 16 bases. This CDR3 comprises 16 residues. The CDR3 coding sequence is TGTGCCAGCAGCCGCCTTGGAGGCAGGGGGAACACTGAAGCTTTCTTT. This sequence encodes CASSRLGGRGNTEAFF.

The chain recombines TRBV27 with TRBJ2-3; TRBD2 agrees at 12 bases. The CDR3 totals 17 residues. V dropped 2 bases and J dropped 6; count of bases not matched to a gene: 9. CDR1 MNHEY and CDR2 SMNVEV come from the germline V gene (reference sequence). The CDR3 here is CASSLGGLAGRFDTQYF. CDR3 DNA sequence: TGTGCCAGCAGTTTAGGGGGACTAGCGGGTCGATTCGATACGCAGTATTTT.

The chain has TRBV5-1 and TRBJ2-7; TRBD2 matches at 8 bases. Unmatched junction bases numbered 8, after V lost 3 bases and J lost 9 bases. CDR1 SGHRS and CDR2 YFSETQ come from the germline V gene. The CDR3 is 13 amino acids. The CDR3 nucleotides are TGCGCCAGCAGCTGGGGACTAGAAATCGGGCAGTACTTC. It is translated as CASSWGLEIGQYF.

This chain connects TRBV6-5 to TRBJ2-5, with a weak D call TRBD2 (6 bases). Germline loops: CDR1 MNHEY, CDR2 SVGAGI. The length of the CDR3 is 15 residues. Trimming shortened V by 6 bases and J by 4 bases, and 18 bases separated the two germline ends. The CDR3 loop is CASSLSPGTRETQYF. The CDR3 nucleotides are TGTGCCAGCAGCCTGAGTCCCGGGACTCGAGAGACCCAGTACTTC.

The chain employs TRBV29-1 and TRBJ2-7; TRBD1 matches at 10 bases. Germline loops: CDR1 SQVTM, CDR2 ANQGSEA. The CDR3 has 13 amino acids. With V trimmed by 1 base and J by 9 bases, 6 bases remained unmatched. The CDR3 DNA reads as TGCAGCGTTGAAGGGGACAGGGGCAGCGCGCAGTACTTC. It translates to CSVEGDRGSAQYF.